This T cell receptor beta chain derives from a study of blood T cell repertoires in COVID-19 (dated by TCRdb to about 2020). With regard to the full study: The collaborator samples originated in the United States, Italy and Spain and spanned the acute and convalescent phases of COVID-19. The samples were drawn from two sources: the first 160 participants of the ongoing ImmuneRACE study, and fewer than 1,500 subjects contributed by 6 global collaborators. A freely available public database, intended as a resource for researchers studying the immune response to SARS-CoV-2, is where the repertoires were released. The dataset comprised deeply sampled blood TCRbeta repertoires from subjects exposed to, actively infected with, or recovered from COVID-19. The prospective study material was composed of cDNA or gDNA derived from T cells, B-cell-depleted T cells, or PBMCs. Where available, HLA class I and class II types were taken from metadata supplied by the sample provider and were not determined by assay-based typing. The sample metadata nearly always contained a de-identified subject ID, COVID-19 status, age in years and sex.

Here is what the overall study found, with its caveats: The quantity of clinical and demographic metadata differed by source and by participant and was supplied without curation.

TCRbeta CDR3 regions were amplified from genomic DNA by means of the immunoSEQ Assay, a bias-controlled multiplex PCR. In the source study's methods: Nucleated cell counts per sample were estimated from amplification of reference gene primers within the assay. Sequence reads were collapsed and filtered to measure the absolute abundance of every unique TCRbeta CDR3 rearrangement. Productive Simpson clonality was computed per sample as the square root of Simpson's diversity index over productive rearrangements. The source is immuneACCESS, and TCRdb retained only in-frame sequences with V and J called. Part of the clones is not carried over; for the studies checked, unresolved V genes explain less than half of this, and the remainder is unexplained. V and J calls and clone size are those listed in that table; D and trimming were worked out from the DNA. In all, the sample holds more than 250,000 clones, and approximately 90% of those were seen once. The top ten constitute 1.5% to 2% of the sample.

One collaborating source in Seattle enrolled patients while the patients were actively infected and followed the patients over time throughout the course of disease. Collaborating institutions collected whole blood in K2EDTA tubes following their own protocols. For TCRbeta analysis, collaborators shipped samples in one of three forms: frozen whole blood, isolated PBMCs, or DNA extracted from either of those sample types. For this clone: What antigen it recognizes has not been identified. Within one base of it there is no much larger clone, and no base qualities were kept.

Source material: peripheral blood. The receptor comes from a woman in her twenties or thirties with COVID-19, enrolled during active disease.

The nucleotide sequence reads as follows: TGCGCCAGCAGTCTTCAGGACAGCCGCTATGGCTACACCTTC. Its product reads: CASSLQDSRYGYTF. This chain is built from TRBV5-1 and TRBJ1-2, with a tentative D gene TRBD1 over 6 matching bases. From the germline V gene, CDR1 is SGHRS and CDR2 is YFSETQ. Trimming at the junction amounts to 5 bases on V and 4 bases on J, and the germline ends lie 15 bases apart. From cysteine to phenylalanine, the CDR3 is 14 amino acids long. Only CDR3 DNA remains: 42 bases, in frame from the first base.